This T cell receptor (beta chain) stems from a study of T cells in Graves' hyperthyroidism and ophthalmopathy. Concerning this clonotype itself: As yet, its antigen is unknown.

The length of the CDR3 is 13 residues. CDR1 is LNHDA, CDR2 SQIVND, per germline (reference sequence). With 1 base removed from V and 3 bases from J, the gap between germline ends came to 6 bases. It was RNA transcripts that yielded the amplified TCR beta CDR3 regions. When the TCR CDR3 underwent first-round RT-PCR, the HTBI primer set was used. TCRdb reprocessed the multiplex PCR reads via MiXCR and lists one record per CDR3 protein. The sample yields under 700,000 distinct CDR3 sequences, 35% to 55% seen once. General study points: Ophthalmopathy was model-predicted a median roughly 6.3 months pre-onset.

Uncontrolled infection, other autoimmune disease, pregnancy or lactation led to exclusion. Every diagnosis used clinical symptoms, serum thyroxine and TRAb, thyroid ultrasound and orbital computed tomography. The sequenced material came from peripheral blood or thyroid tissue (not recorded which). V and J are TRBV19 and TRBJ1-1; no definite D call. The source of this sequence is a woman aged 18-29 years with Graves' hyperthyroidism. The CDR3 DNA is TGTGCCAGTAGTATAGGGATCTACACTGAAGCTTTCTTT. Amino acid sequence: CASSIGIYTEAFF.